These T cell receptor beta chains were read from a single sample in a study of T cell changes during pregnancy in multiple sclerosis. TCRdb keeps only in-frame clones here, not all; method: immunoSEQ multiplex PCR. The sample contains approximately 49,000 clones, about nine tenths of which appear only once. The sequences come from CD4+ T cells from peripheral blood mononuclear cells, collected in the second trimester of pregnancy. All receptors come from a female donor with multiple sclerosis, enrolled in a pregnancy study. Each CDR3 is given with its conserved first and last residue. The D gene is left open where the match is weak.

cdr3_aa	cdr3_nt	v_call	j_call	d_call
CASSFVQGAYEQYF	TGTGCCAGCAGCTTCGTACAGGGGGCTTACGAGCAGTACTTC	TRBV11-2	TRBJ2-7	TRBD1
CASSLDRGFYNEQFF	TGTGCCAGCAGCTTGGACAGGGGGTTTTACAATGAGCAGTTCTTC	TRBV5-4	TRBJ2-1	TRBD1
CASSFGQGGETQYF	TGTGCCAGCAGCTTTGGACAGGGTGGGGAGACCCAGTACTTC	TRBV5-8	TRBJ2-5	TRBD1
CASSRRTGGDTQYF	TGCGCCAGCAGTCGCCGGACAGGGGGCGATACGCAGTATTTT	TRBV10-1	TRBJ2-3	TRBD1
CAWKGQGDTGELFF	TGTGCCTGGAAGGGTCAGGGGGACACCGGGGAGCTGTTTTTT	TRBV30	TRBJ2-2	TRBD1
CASSATGTAPDEQYF	TGTGCCAGTAGTGCGACCGGGACAGCCCCTGACGAGCAGTACTTC	TRBV19	TRBJ2-7	TRBD1
CASSLVPGSQETQYF	TGCGCCAGCAGCTTGGTCCCGGGGTCCCAAGAGACCCAGTACTTC	TRBV5-1	TRBJ2-5	.
CASRLQGARGDEQYF	TGTGCCAGCAGATTACAGGGGGCGCGTGGAGACGAGCAGTACTTC	TRBV5-5	TRBJ2-7	TRBD1
CSVQMSGRPGTGELFF	TGCAGCGTCCAGATGTCCGGGAGGCCGGGTACCGGGGAGCTGTTTTTT	TRBV29-1	TRBJ2-2	TRBD2
CASSDRVMEEKLFF	TGTGCCAGCAGTGACAGGGTGATGGAGGAAAAACTGTTTTTT	TRBV6-5	TRBJ1-4	TRBD1
CASTKGVSRNQPQHF	TGTGCCAGCACCAAAGGGGTTTCCCGCAATCAGCCCCAGCATTTT	TRBV11-2	TRBJ1-5	.
CASNKGAAGNTIYF	TGTGCCAGTAATAAGGGGGCTGCCGGAAACACCATATATTTT	TRBV19	TRBJ1-3	TRBD1
CASSLNTGTVGGYTF	TGTGCCAGCAGCCTAAACACAGGGACGGTAGGCGGCTACACCTTC	TRBV27	TRBJ1-2	.
CASSVGTAGYGYTF	TGTGCCAGCAGCGTCGGGACAGCTGGCTATGGCTACACCTTC	TRBV9	TRBJ1-2	TRBD1
CASSEDRSSYEQYF	TGTGCCAGCAGTGAGGACAGGAGCTCCTACGAGCAGTACTTC	TRBV2	TRBJ2-7	TRBD1
CAWRFGGEQYF	TGTGCCTGGAGGTTCGGGGGAGAGCAGTACTTC	TRBV30	TRBJ2-7	.